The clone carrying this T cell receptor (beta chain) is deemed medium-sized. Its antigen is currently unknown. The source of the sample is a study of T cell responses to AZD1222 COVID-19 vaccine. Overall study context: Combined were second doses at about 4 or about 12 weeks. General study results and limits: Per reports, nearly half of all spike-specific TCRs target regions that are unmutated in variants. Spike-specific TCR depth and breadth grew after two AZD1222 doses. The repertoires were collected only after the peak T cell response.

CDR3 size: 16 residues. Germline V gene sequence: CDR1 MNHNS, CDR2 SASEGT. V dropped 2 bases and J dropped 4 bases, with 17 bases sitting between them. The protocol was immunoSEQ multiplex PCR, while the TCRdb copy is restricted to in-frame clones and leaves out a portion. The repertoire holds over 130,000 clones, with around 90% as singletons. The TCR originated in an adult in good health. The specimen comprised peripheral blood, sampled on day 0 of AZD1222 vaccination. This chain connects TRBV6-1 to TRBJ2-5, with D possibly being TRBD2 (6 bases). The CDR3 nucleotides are TGTGCCAGCAGTGAAATCTTGGCCTCCGGGGGAGAGACCCAGTACTTC. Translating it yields CASSEILASGGETQYF.